These 22 T cell receptor beta chains were sequenced from one sample in a study of identical twins. TCRdb reprocessed the 5' RACE reads via MiXCR and lists one record per CDR3 protein. The sample contains around 1.7 million distinct CDR3 sequences, around 33% of which appear only once. The sequencing input was cord blood. Source of these receptors: a newborn girl in good health.

This chain joins TRBV30 and TRBJ2-1; D unclear. Germline values: CDR1 GTSNPN, CDR2 SVGIG (reference sequence). V was shortened by 8 bases and J by 0 bases, with 8 bases between the two germline ends. The CDR3 loop spans 12 amino acids. The DNA for the CDR3 is TGTGCCAGGGCGGACTCCTACAATGAGCAGTTCTTC. Its protein is CARADSYNEQFF.

The V gene is TRBV20-1, the J gene TRBJ1-2; D is unclear. The V gene lost 6 bases and the J gene lost 8 bases, with 13 bases spanning the gap. Germline CDR1 is DFQATT and CDR2 is SNEGSKA (reference sequence). The CDR3 is made up of 11 amino acids. The CDR3 sequence: CSAYFWIGYTF. The CDR3 bases are TGCAGTGCCTACTTCTGGATAGGCTACACCTTC.

The rearrangement links TRBV21-1 to TRBJ2-6; the D call TRBD1 from the table was never checked on the DNA. TRBV21-1 is deemed a pseudogene. The CDR3 sequence is 15 residues long. CDR3 in amino acids: CASSKECPGANVLTF. In nucleotides, the CDR3 is TGTGCCAGCAGCAAAGAGTGTCCGGGGGCCAACGTCCTGACTTTC.

The V call is TRBV7-2, the J call TRBJ2-1, with unresolved D. This CDR3 contains 14 residues. Trimming stripped 1 base from V and 13 bases from J, with 17 bases between. Looked up from germline, CDR1 is SGHTA and CDR2 is FQGNSA. The CDR3: CASSLGYSEETQFF. As DNA, the CDR3 is TGTGCCAGCAGCTTAGGATACTCTGAAGAGACCCAGTTCTTC.

As to this clonotype: A junction boundary mismatches the germline segment, possibly from a read error. The chain carries TRBV3-1 and TRBJ2-3; TRBD2 agrees at 8 bases. The CDR3 totals 16 residues. Germline CDR1 is LGHDT and CDR2 is YNNKEL (reference sequence). The CDR3 region has the DNA TGTGCCAGCAACCAAGATCGACTAGCGCGCACAGATACGCAGTATTTT. Translated: CASNQDRLARTDTQYF.

The chain links TRBV13 to TRBJ2-3; D perhaps matches TRBD1 (5 bases). V was clipped by 1 base and J by 4 bases, with 12 bases between them. The germline V gene encodes CDR1 PRHDT and CDR2 FYEKMQ (reference sequence). The CDR3 is 15 residues long. CDR3 region: CASSLVAGSADTQYF. The CDR3 bases are TGTGCCAGCAGCTTAGTAGCAGGGTCGGCAGATACGCAGTATTTT.

This clonotype was seen only a few times. The chain is built from TRBV12-5 and TRBJ1-1, with D possibly TRBD1 on 5 matching bases. The CDR3 runs 16 residues. V was pared by 7 bases and J by 2 bases, with 20 bases between. Germline lookup yields CDR1 LGHNT and CDR2 FRNRAP. This CDR3 is CASADSLGRGNTEAFF. CDR3 nucleotide sequence: TGTGCTAGTGCCGACTCGTTGGGGAGGGGAAACACTGAAGCTTTCTTT.

The V call is TRBV29-1, the J call TRBJ1-1; 9 bases are a match to TRBD1. J was trimmed by 0 bases and V by 6 bases; bases with no gene match: 8. Germline assignment: CDR1 SQVTM and CDR2 ANQGSEA. The CDR3 runs 15 residues. DNA for the CDR3: TGCAGCGTAGAGGACAGGGGAACGATGAACACTGAAGCTTTCTTT. Its protein product is CSVEDRGTMNTEAFF.

In this sample, this clonotype turned up a few times. The rearrangement uses TRBV6-1 and TRBJ1-2; a possible D gene is TRBD1 (6 bases). V dropped 5 bases and J dropped 4 bases, with 17 bases sitting between them. Germline V gene sequence: CDR1 MNHNS, CDR2 SASEGT. The CDR3 loop spans 15 amino acids. CDR3 sequence reads: CASSPTDRFFYGYTF. The DNA for the CDR3 is TGTGCCAGCAGTCCTACTGACAGGTTCTTCTATGGCTACACCTTC.

This clonotype was found once. The chain has TRBV18 and TRBJ2-5; 8 bases agree with TRBD2. V was clipped by 1 base and J by 2 bases; unmatched bases: 3. CDR3 size: 15 residues. Germline loops: CDR1 KGHSH, CDR2 LQKENI. The CDR3 nucleotides read TGTGCCAGCTCACCACTAGCGGGGAGACAAGAGACCCAGTACTTC. Translated: CASSPLAGRQETQYF.

The V call is TRBV5-1, the J call TRBJ2-7, with D perhaps matching TRBD2 (5 bases). The CDR3 has 18 amino acids. V was clipped by 1 base and J by 0 bases, with 20 bases between them. The germline gives CDR1 SGHRS, CDR2 YFSETQ. The CDR3 DNA reads TGCGCCAGCAGCTTGTACTCCTCCGGGAATGGGCTCTCCTACGAGCAGTACTTC. Protein sequence: CASSLYSSGNGLSYEQYF.

This clonotype was counted a few times. V gene TRBV24-1 combines with J gene TRBJ2-7; possible D gene TRBD1, 5 bases. Germline V CDR1 and CDR2: KGHDR, SFDVKD. The CDR3 consists of 11 residues. Trimming took off 10 bases at V and 1 base at J, with 7 bases between the two ends. Here the CDR3 reads CATGDSYEQYF. CDR3 nucleotides: TGTGCCACAGGGGATTCCTACGAGCAGTACTTC.

This clonotype has more than one count but fewer than ten. V usage is TRBV6-2 or TRBV6-3 and J usage is TRBJ2-1; 10 nucleotides match TRBD2. This CDR3 is 18 amino acids long. J gave up 2 bases and V 0 bases, and 7 bases lay outside the gene matches. Germline-derived CDR1 and CDR2 are MNHEY and SVGEGT. This CDR3 is CASSYSISGGVPYNEQFF. Written as DNA, the CDR3 is TGTGCCAGCAGTTACTCGATCAGCGGGGGGGTACCCTACAATGAGCAGTTCTTC.

The V and J genes are TRBV2 and TRBJ1-1; D might be TRBD1 (6 bases). CDR1 is SNHLY, CDR2 FYNNEI, per germline. The CDR3 sequence is 14 residues long. V was trimmed by 8 bases and J by 2 bases, leaving 15 bases between them. The CDR3 DNA follows: TGTGCCAGCGAAGCCGGACAGATTAACACTGAAGCTTTCTTT. As protein: CASEAGQINTEAFF. The complete variable domain, with remaining parts taken from reference TRBV2 and TRBJ1-1, reads EPEVTQTPSHQVTQMGQEVILRCVPISNHLYFYWYRQILGQKVEFLVSFYNNEISEKSEIFDDQFSVERPDGSNFTLKIRSTKLEDSAMYFCASEAGQINTEAFFGQGTRLTVV.

Remarks on this clonotype: Its ends do not fully match the called genes, so a read error is possible. V is TRBV5-1 and J is TRBJ2-3, with no clear D. Germline CDR1 is SGHRS and CDR2 is YFSETQ. CDR3 size: 14 residues. CDR3 protein: CARSIWAPTDTQYF. DNA for the CDR3: TGCGCCCGCAGCATTTGGGCCCCCACAGATACGCAGTATTTT.

The CDR3 sequence: CAIGGGASSYNEQFF. Written as DNA, the CDR3 is TGTGCCATCGGAGGGGGGGCTTCTTCTTACAATGAGCAGTTCTTC. This chain joins TRBV10-3 and TRBJ2-1, with a weak D call TRBD2 (7 bases). CDR3 length equals 15 residues. Trimming took off 8 bases at V and 4 bases at J, with 18 bases between the two ends. The germline gives CDR1 ENHRY, CDR2 SYGVKD.

The chain uses TRBV14 and TRBJ1-1; D is unclear. The germline CDR1 and CDR2 sequences are SGHDN and FVKESK. Between the trimmed V and J ends, which lost 4 bases and 4 bases, there was a span of 10 bases. The CDR3 length is 13 residues. For the CDR3, the DNA is TGTGCCAGCAGCCCTTACATGAGCACTGAAGCTTTCTTT. Protein: CASSPYMSTEAFF.

The V call is TRBV6-1, the J call TRBJ1-2; D remains unclear. V lost 6 bases, J lost 4 bases, and 12 bases lay in between. Germline V gene lookup returns CDR1 MNHNS and CDR2 SASEGT. CDR3 length: 13 residues. CDR3 sequence (DNA): TGTGCCAGCAGGGATCTCCACTTCTATGGCTACACCTTC. Encoded protein: CASRDLHFYGYTF.

Regarding this clonotype: A much larger clone lies a single base off, so this may be a read error. The rearrangement uses TRBV29-1 and TRBJ2-5, with TRBD2 matching over 9 bases. V lost 1 base, J lost 11 bases, and 14 bases stayed unmatched. Germline V CDR1 and CDR2: SQVTM, ANQGSEA. CDR3 length: 15 amino acids. The CDR3 reads CSVEGWLAGINEQYF. DNA of the CDR3: TGCAGCGTTGAAGGGTGGCTAGCGGGAATTAATGAGCAGTACTTC. The complete variable domain, with remaining parts taken from reference TRBV29-1 and TRBJ2-5, reads SAVISQKPSRDICQRGTSLTIQCQVDSQVTMMFWYRQQPGQSLTLIATANQGSEATYESGFVIDKFPISRPNLTFSTLTVSNMSPEDSSIYLCSVEGWLAGINEQYFGPGTRLLVL.

This sequence joins TRBV27 and TRBJ2-2; D possibly corresponds to TRBD1 (6 bases). CDR1 is MNHEY and CDR2 is SMNVEV in the germline V gene (reference sequence). The CDR3 consists of 13 residues. V lost 7 bases to trimming and J lost 3 bases, with 9 bases between them. The CDR3 protein is CASIEGDTGELFF. In DNA form, the CDR3 reads TGTGCCAGCATAGAGGGGGACACCGGGGAGCTGTTTTTT.

This chain links TRBV20-1 with TRBJ2-3, with 9 bases identical to TRBD2. Germline V gives CDR1 DFQATT, CDR2 SNEGSKA (reference sequence). The trim removed 0 bases at V and 2 bases at J, leaving 18 bases unmatched. The CDR3 is 20 residues long. The CDR3 here is CSARERAWTLAGPPTDTQYF. The DNA of the CDR3 is TGCAGTGCTAGAGAAAGGGCTTGGACCCTAGCGGGACCACCCACAGATACGCAGTATTTT.

This sequence joins TRBV20-1 and TRBJ1-5; possible D gene TRBD1, 5 bases. The CDR3 is 13 residues long. Germline V gives CDR1 DFQATT, CDR2 SNEGSKA (reference sequence). The V end was cut by 3 bases, the J end by 5 bases, with 11 bases between. As DNA, the CDR3 is TGCAGTGCTAGGAGGGGCACCCATCAGCCCCAGCATTTT. Translating it yields CSARRGTHQPQHF.